This TCR beta chain was obtained from a study of neurological immune-mediated disorders. At least ten counts were recorded for this clonotype. Its specificity is not known. TCRdb processed the 5' RACE reads anew with MiXCR; each CDR3 protein has one entry. This table holds roughly 24,000 distinct CDR3 sequences, less than 15% found once. This CDR3 is 14 amino acids long. Germline CDR1 DFQATT, CDR2 SNEGSKA (reference sequence). Trimming removed 6 bases at V and 0 bases at J, with 11 bases between. Overall study findings and caveats: Across subjects, no CDR3 amino acid sequence appeared in expanded clones of more than one subject, a finding that suggested private repertoires in all groups. The study found the most TCR clonal expansion in HTLV-1-associated myelopathy and the least in multiple sclerosis, below healthy controls.

The chain couples TRBV20-1 to TRBJ1-4, with D possibly TRBD1 on 5 matching bases. Sequenced material: PBMCs. The clonotype was recovered from a woman aged 60-75 years with HTLV-1-associated myelopathy (HAM/TSP). The CDR3 DNA reads as TGCAGTGCAAGGGACGGAACAACTAATGAAAAACTGTTTTTT. Amino acids: CSARDGTTNEKLFF.